This TCR beta chain was found in a study of T cell changes during pregnancy in multiple sclerosis. The method was immunoSEQ multiplex PCR; TCRdb's version includes in-frame clones alone and lacks a portion of them. The sample shows about 21,000 clones, roughly 90% of them seen only once. The ends lost 7 bases at V and 2 bases at J; junction bases unmatched: 5. This CDR3 is 14 amino acids long. Looked up from germline, CDR1 is MNHEY and CDR2 is SVGAGI. The sequence came from a female donor with multiple sclerosis, enrolled in a pregnancy study. The sample consisted of CD4+ T cells from peripheral blood mononuclear cells, taken in the third trimester of pregnancy. This chain links TRBV6-5 with TRBJ2-3; 8 bases fit TRBD2. In nucleotides, the CDR3 is TGTGCCAGCAATCCTAGCGGGTTCACAGATACGCAGTATTTT. Its translation: CASNPSGFTDTQYF.